This is a list of T cell receptor beta chains from one sample in a study of cytomegalovirus exposure and HLA in healthy donors. Using immunoSEQ multiplex PCR, the repertoire was profiled, and TCRdb retains in-frame clones only, with some absent. The table shows some 200,000 clones, with around 83% occurring only once. Sequencing was carried out using PBMCs. The receptor source for this set is a woman between 18 and 29 years old in good health and CMV-seronegative. CDR3s leave out the opening cysteine and the closing phenylalanine or tryptophan. A D gene is named only where the DNA matches it firmly.

TRBV19,TRBJ1-2,NA,ASRPPGDANYGYT
TRBV5-6,TRBJ2-5,NA,ASSLVGATQETQY
TRBV5-6,TRBJ2-7,TRBD1,ASSFGTDYEQY
TRBV19,TRBJ2-7,NA,ASSPPSYEQY
TRBV18,TRBJ2-5,NA,ASSPRRAVGGETQY
TRBV25-1,TRBJ2-1,TRBD2,ASSETSGSYNEQF
TRBV5-8,TRBJ1-1,TRBD1,ASSLGQGTLKAAF
TRBV28,TRBJ1-2,TRBD1,ASSLTGNNYGYT
TRBV28,TRBJ2-7,TRBD1,ASTIRTGSYEQY
TRBV10-3,TRBJ2-3,NA,AISEGSGQDTQY
TRBV30,TRBJ1-1,NA,AWSVSPNTEAF
TRBV2,TRBJ2-5,TRBD1,ASSYQGAGETQY
TRBV9,TRBJ1-1,NA,ASSATWGWANTEAF
TRBV5-4,TRBJ2-2,NA,ASSLAYRNTGELF
TRBV6-1,TRBJ2-7,NA,ASTSLSSYEQY
TRBV7-9,TRBJ1-4,NA,ATRTGATNEKLF
TRBV28,TRBJ2-5,TRBD2,ASSLAPGLAGGEETQY
TRBV7-2,TRBJ1-2,TRBD1,ASSFGTGGGYT
TRBV4-1,TRBJ1-1,TRBD1,ASSRDRLNTEAF
TRBV18,TRBJ2-1,TRBD2,ASSPPWLAGDNEQF
TRBV27,TRBJ1-1,NA,ASSLLVGALGTEAF
TRBV19,TRBJ1-4,TRBD1,ASDSGGRVATNEKLF
TRBV18,TRBJ2-2,TRBD1,ASSPSGQGINGELF
TRBV19,TRBJ2-7,TRBD1,ASSSSDRAYEQY
TRBV2,TRBJ2-7,NA,ASSVDMWGYEQY
TRBV27,TRBJ2-3,NA,ASSLSPSPDTQY
TRBV27,TRBJ1-3,TRBD1,ASSPGQGVPGNTIY
TRBV6-6,TRBJ2-4,NA,ASSYLTGLNIQY
TRBV2,TRBJ2-7,TRBD1,ASSEGQGIYEQY
TRBV19,TRBJ2-1,TRBD1,ASSTHLWTGGVLDYNEQF
TRBV7-3,TRBJ1-2,TRBD1,ASSLGGGGPYGYT
TRBV7-9,TRBJ1-1,NA,ASRLGGVGTEAF
TRBV19,TRBJ2-7,TRBD1,ASSGPGDRTYEQY
TRBV29-1,TRBJ2-7,NA,SVEVSYEQY
TRBV6-5,NA,TRBD2,ASSFSGNGFLYEQY
TRBV19,TRBJ2-7,NA,ASSIGAGGYEQY
TRBV5-1,TRBJ2-7,TRBD1,ASSLAGTGLGSSYEQY
TRBV7-9,TRBJ1-3,NA,ASSLVGGPNTIY
TRBV6-1,TRBJ2-5,NA,ANPGGPQETQY
TRBV5-4,TRBJ2-7,TRBD1,ASSADRQSYEQY
TRBV28,TRBJ1-5,NA,ASSQLGTNGQPQH
TRBV30,TRBJ1-3,NA,AWSDGDSGNTIY